The present T cell receptor beta chain was sequenced within a study of response to subunit inactivated influenza vaccine. TCRdb independently ran MiXCR on the RT-PCR reads; one entry per CDR3 protein. The top ten hold roughly 10% of the sample, which has roughly 790,000 distinct CDR3 sequences, approximately 21% seen once. In its sample, this clonotype was seen once. No antigen is known for it. Study-level findings and limits: The authors suggested that every seasonal influenza vaccination recruits few new T cells.

Deletions cut 2 bases from V and 3 bases from J, with 16 bases between. The CDR3 loop spans 16 amino acids. Germline values: CDR1 SGHRS, CDR2 YFSETQ. This clonotype was obtained from a man aged 45 to 65 who received an inactivated influenza vaccine. The genes are TRBV5-1 and TRBJ2-3, with D perhaps matching TRBD1 (5 bases). Material: PBMCs from blood, obtained roughly 5 days after vaccination. The CDR3 DNA sequence: TGCGCCAGCAGCTTAGGGGTGCTAGAAGATACAGATACGCAGTATTTT. It translates to CASSLGVLEDTDTQYF.